This T cell receptor beta chain was documented in a study of identical twins. CDR3 size: 16 residues. Germline CDR1 MGHRA, CDR2 YSYEKL. Trimming removed 1 base from V and 8 bases from J; junction bases left unmatched: 8. TCRdb passed the 5' RACE reads through MiXCR, listing each CDR3 protein once. The table has 350,000 to 500,000 distinct CDR3 sequences, about a fifth seen once. The clonotype comes from a man in his fifties or sixties in good health. The sequenced material came from naive T cells sorted from blood. The rearrangement joins TRBV4-1 to TRBJ2-1; 10 bases line up with TRBD1. CDR3 sequence reads: CASSQVPGQGTDEQFF. CDR3 coding DNA: TGCGCCAGCAGCCAAGTGCCGGGACAGGGGACCGATGAGCAGTTCTTC.